This T cell receptor beta chain was obtained from a study of shared clonotypes between healthy human individuals. In its sample, this clone was seen once. The antigen is unknown. The J segment lost 0 bases and the V segment lost 1 base, leaving 4 bases of the junction unmatched. Per germline, CDR1 SGHVS and CDR2 FQNEAQ. The CDR3 consists of 17 residues. Points from the study as a whole: Generation probability values for non-shared clonotypes were lower than those for clonotypes shared by all four donors.

Per the authors' pipeline: Because ImmunoSEQ provided only junction sequences with no quality scores, the filtering differed. Method: immunoSEQ multiplex PCR; TCRdb's copy keeps in-frame clones and lacks some. Clone size and V and J calls were adopted from that table, with D and trimming inferred from the DNA. Of more than 2,000,000 clones listed, 85% to 95% are singletons. Caucasian adults living in Nashville, Tennessee, provided all samples. A CD45RA+ naive subset and a CD45RA-negative memory subset were split from CD4+ cells. The specimen was naive CD4+ T cells from PBMCs. Indicated subset: CD45RA+ positively selected. The chain joins TRBV7-8 to TRBJ1-2, with 11 bases that match TRBD1. The sequence was obtained from a man in his late teens or twenties in good health. Some clones in this sample may be carry-over from other donors' samples. The CDR3: CASSLGGTGGSNYGYTF. The CDR3 DNA sequence: TGTGCCAGCAGCTTAGGGGGGACAGGGGGATCTAACTATGGCTACACCTTC.